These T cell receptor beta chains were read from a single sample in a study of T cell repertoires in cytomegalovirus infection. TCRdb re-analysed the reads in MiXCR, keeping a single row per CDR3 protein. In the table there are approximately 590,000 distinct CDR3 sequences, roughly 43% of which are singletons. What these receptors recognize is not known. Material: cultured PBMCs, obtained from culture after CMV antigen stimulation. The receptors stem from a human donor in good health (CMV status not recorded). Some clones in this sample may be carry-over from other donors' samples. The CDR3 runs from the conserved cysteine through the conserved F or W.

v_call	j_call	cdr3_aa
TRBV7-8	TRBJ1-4	CASSLAALVRGGEKLFF
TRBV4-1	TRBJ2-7	CASSKLAGGPTYEQYF
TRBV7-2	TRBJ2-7	CASSFRMRGAGTSYEQYF
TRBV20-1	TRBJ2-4	CSAPGGGSIQYF
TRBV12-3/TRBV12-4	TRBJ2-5	CASSLWLAEGETQYF
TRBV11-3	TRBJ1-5	CASSSTPSGQPQHF
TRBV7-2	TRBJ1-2	CASSPTGANGYTF
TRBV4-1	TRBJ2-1	CASRRSLTNEQFF
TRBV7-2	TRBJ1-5	CASSLFGAGQPQHF
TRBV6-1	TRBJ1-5	CASSPRVTGDNQPQHF
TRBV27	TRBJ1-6	CASSDRIYNSPLHF
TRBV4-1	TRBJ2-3	CASSPHGTSGGAESTDTQYF
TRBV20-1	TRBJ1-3	CSAYEAGGFFGNTIYF
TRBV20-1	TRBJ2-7	CSARDLGQATRQYF
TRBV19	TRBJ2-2	CASSISGQVNTGELFF
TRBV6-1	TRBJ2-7	CASSEGLTSYEQYF
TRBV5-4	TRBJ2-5	CASSRKGGGGAGETQYF
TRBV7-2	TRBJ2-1	CASSLLRPGQIQFF
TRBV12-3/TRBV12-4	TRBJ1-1	CASWEGPGQNTEAFF
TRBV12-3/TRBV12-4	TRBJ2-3	CASRGLVLSDTQYF
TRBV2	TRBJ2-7	CASSQEGRYGGQYF
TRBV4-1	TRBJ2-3	CASSRGLQDDTQYF
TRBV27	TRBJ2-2	CASSFGQGANTGELFF